The 24 T cell receptor beta chains given below trace back to one sample, sequenced in a study of CD8+CD57+ T cells in acquired aplastic anemia. Researchers used genomic DNA as the template to profile TCR beta VDJ and CDR3. TCRdb itself ran the reads through MiXCR, one entry per CDR3 protein. Of approximately 270,000 distinct CDR3 sequences listed, approximately 57% are singletons. Sample: sorted CD4+, CD8+, or CD8+CD57+ T cells (not recorded which) from PBMCs. The source is a human donor with severe aplastic anemia or a healthy control (not recorded which).

This clonotype was observed at least ten times. The chain joins TRBV2 to TRBJ1-5; D is perhaps TRBD1 (5 bases). The germline V gene has CDR1 SNHLY and CDR2 FYNNEI. The V gene lost 6 bases and the J gene lost 1 base, with 10 bases spanning the gap. This CDR3 has 14 residues. DNA for the CDR3: TGTGCCAGCAGCCCATGGGGGAGCAATCAGCCCCAGCATTTT. It encodes CASSPWGSNQPQHF.

This clonotype was detected a few times. The chain has TRBV20-1 and TRBJ2-5; tentative D call: TRBD2 (6 bases). The CDR3 has 16 amino acids. CDR1 and CDR2 (germline): DFQATT, SNEGSKA (reference sequence). Trimming removed 0 bases from V and 0 bases from J, with 14 bases in between. CDR3 DNA sequence: TGCAGTGCTAGAGAGTGGGGTCGGGAGTACCAAGAGACCCAGTACTTC. Amino acid sequence: CSAREWGREYQETQYF.

The chain combines TRBV10-1 with TRBJ2-7; TRBD1 agrees at 7 bases. Germline CDR1 and CDR2: WNHNN and SYGVQD (reference sequence). V gave up 6 bases and J gave up 1 base; unmatched junction bases: 6. The CDR3 extends over 14 amino acids. The CDR3 DNA reads as TGCGCCAGCAGGGGGACAGACCCTTCCTACGAGCAGTACTTC. It is translated as CASRGTDPSYEQYF.

V and J are TRBV7-6 and TRBJ2-7, with TRBD1 matching over 7 bases. Germline CDR1 is SGHVS and CDR2 is FNYEAQ. V lost 0 bases to trimming and J lost 7 bases; unmatched junction nucleotides: 12. The CDR3 runs to 16 residues. CDR3: CASSLAWTGSPGEQYF. CDR3 nucleotide sequence: TGTGCCAGCAGCTTAGCGTGGACAGGTTCCCCGGGGGAGCAGTACTTC. Together with reference TRBV7-6 and TRBJ2-7, the CDR3 gives the full variable domain: GAGVSQSPRYKVTKRGQDVALRCDPISGHVSLYWYRQALGQGPEFLTYFNYEAQQDKSGLPNDRFSAERPEGSISTLTIQRTEQRDSAMYRCASSLAWTGSPGEQYFGPGTRLTVT.

The CDR3 DNA reads as TGTGCCAGCTCACTCCTCCCGGGACAGGAAGAGACCCAGTACTTC. Translation: CASSLLPGQEETQYF. The rearrangement joins TRBV18 to TRBJ2-5; TRBD1 matches 8 bases. CDR3 length: 15 residues. The germline V gene encodes CDR1 KGHSH and CDR2 LQKENI. The ends lost 4 bases at V and 3 bases at J; junction bases unmatched: 7.

This clonotype was observed at least ten times. CDR3 residues: CASSLFKSTRGGRSEKLFF. The CDR3 region has the DNA TGTGCCAGCAGCTTATTCAAGTCAACCCGGGGGGGTAGGAGTGAAAAACTGTTTTTT. The chain has TRBV11-2 and TRBJ1-4; tentatively, D is TRBD1 (5 bases). The V end lost 2 bases, the J end lost 7 bases, and 26 bases lay between the germline ends. The CDR3 contains 19 residues. Looked up from germline, CDR1 is SGHAT and CDR2 is FQNNGV. The full variable domain, its missing parts supplied by reference TRBV11-2 and TRBJ1-4, is EAGVAQSPRYKIIEKRQSVAFWCNPISGHATLYWYQQILGQGPKLLIQFQNNGVVDDSQLPKDRFSAERLKGVDSTLKIQPAKLEDSAVYLCASSLFKSTRGGRSEKLFFGSGTQLSVL.

The chain combines TRBV29-1 with TRBJ1-1, with D unclear. This CDR3 is 12 amino acids long. V was trimmed by 6 bases and J by 0 bases, leaving 8 bases between them. The germline V gene has CDR1 SQVTM and CDR2 ANQGSEA. The CDR3 DNA reads TGCAGCGTGCAGGAGATGAACACTGAAGCTTTCTTT. It encodes CSVQEMNTEAFF.

The chain carries TRBV7-2 and TRBJ1-2, with D uncertain. CDR1 SGHTA and CDR2 FQGNSA come from the germline V gene. V was clipped by 3 bases and J by 3 bases, with 11 bases between them. The CDR3 length is 14 residues. In DNA, the CDR3 is TGTGCCAGCAGCTTTTTGGGGAATTACTATGGCTACACCTTC. Encoded protein: CASSFLGNYYGYTF.

This clonotype was seen repeatedly, ten times or more. The V and J genes are TRBV5-1 and TRBJ1-1; D remains ambiguous. V lost 6 bases and J lost 5, with 17 bases in between. This CDR3 is 14 amino acids long. Per germline, CDR1 SGHRS and CDR2 YFSETQ. The CDR3 coding sequence is TGCGCCAGCACCTTTGTGGCAGGCGGGACTGAAGCTTTCTTT. Amino acid sequence: CASTFVAGGTEAFF.

V and J are TRBV20-1 and TRBJ2-7, with 8 bases that match TRBD1. Germline V gives CDR1 DFQATT, CDR2 SNEGSKA (reference sequence). V shed 3 bases, J shed 2 bases, and the junction held 6 bases outside the gene matches. The CDR3 loop spans 14 amino acids. CDR3 protein: CSARPRDRTYEQYF. CDR3 DNA: TGCAGTGCTAGGCCACGGGACAGGACCTACGAGCAGTACTTC.

The chain uses TRBV20-1 and TRBJ1-4; 9 positions match TRBD1. The ends lost 5 bases at V and 4 bases at J; junction bases unmatched: 14. This CDR3 has 17 residues. Germline CDR1 reads DFQATT; CDR2 reads SNEGSKA (reference sequence). CDR3 loop: CSAGTQGAGVFNEKLFF. CDR3 nucleotide sequence: TGCAGTGCTGGAACACAGGGGGCGGGGGTATTTAATGAAAAACTGTTTTTT.

The rearrangement joins TRBV19 to TRBJ2-5; D call uncertain. The V end was cut by 3 bases, the J end by 5 bases, with 13 bases between. The CDR3 runs 14 residues. From germline, CDR1 is LNHDA and CDR2 SQIVND (reference sequence). CDR3 sequence: CASSIGQARETQYF. CDR3 bases: TGTGCCAGTAGTATCGGGCAGGCCCGGGAGACCCAGTACTTC.

The chain employs TRBV7-8 and TRBJ1-4, with a weak D call TRBD1 (5 bases). CDR3 length: 14 residues. V shed 1 base and J shed 8 bases, with 11 bases lying between them. Germline V gene lookup returns CDR1 SGHVS and CDR2 FQNEAQ. CDR3 loop: CASSLVGVGEKLFF. The CDR3 DNA follows: TGTGCCAGCAGCTTAGTGGGGGTTGGGGAAAAACTGTTTTTT.

The rearrangement joins TRBV20-1 to TRBJ1-5, with D perhaps TRBD1 (5 bases). Germline V gene lookup returns CDR1 DFQATT and CDR2 SNEGSKA (reference sequence). The CDR3 is 11 residues long. Trimming pared 8 bases from V and 11 bases from J, leaving 16 bases between. CDR3 loop: CSPGGAETQHF. In nucleotides, the CDR3 is TGCAGTCCTGGTGGGGCTGAGACCCAGCATTTT.

This clonotype was recorded many times. The chain carries TRBV20-1 and TRBJ1-4; D ambiguous. The CDR3 is made up of 12 amino acids. The V and J ends lost 1 base and 5 bases respectively, with 5 bases between them. The germline V gene has CDR1 DFQATT and CDR2 SNEGSKA (reference sequence). The CDR3 region is CSARVVNEKLFF. CDR3 nucleotides: TGCAGTGCTAGAGTGGTAAATGAAAAACTGTTTTTT.

The genes are TRBV7-9 and TRBJ2-1; 11 bases map to TRBD2. The CDR3 sequence is 15 residues long. Trimming at V came to 2 bases and at J to 5 bases, leaving 2 bases not matched to a gene. CDR1 and CDR2 (germline): SEHNR, FQNEAQ (reference sequence). The CDR3 nucleotides read TGTGCCAGCAGCTTAATTAGCGGGGGGGACAATGAGCAGTTCTTC. Protein product: CASSLISGGDNEQFF.

The chain is built from TRBV25-1 and TRBJ1-1; D remains unclear. CDR3 length: 14 amino acids. V lost 3 bases to trimming and J lost 0 bases, with 8 bases between them. Germline loops: CDR1 MGHDK, CDR2 SYGVNS. CDR3 loop: CASSEHSMNTEAFF. The CDR3 nucleotides read TGTGCCAGCAGTGAGCACAGCATGAACACTGAAGCTTTCTTT.

Of note for this clonotype: Compared with germline, one end of the junction differs, possibly owing to a read error. The chain couples TRBV5-1 to TRBJ1-1; TRBD1 aligns across 8 bases. Germline values: CDR1 SGHRS, CDR2 YFSETQ. The CDR3 runs to 13 residues. This CDR3 reads CGSSLLTGDSAFF. CDR3 nucleotides: TGCGGCAGCAGCTTGTTGACAGGGGACTCCGCTTTCTTT.

CDR3 sequence reads: CASSLAGTGDGSYNSPLHF. CDR3 coding DNA: TGTGCCAGCAGCTTAGCGGGGACAGGGGACGGCTCCTATAATTCACCCCTCCACTTT. The chain carries TRBV2 and TRBJ1-6; 10 positions match TRBD1. Germline V gene data show CDR1 as SNHLY and CDR2 as FYNNEI. CDR3 size: 19 residues. V lost 6 bases and J lost 0; bases outside the gene matches: 11.

V gene TRBV7-9 combines with J gene TRBJ2-5; 12 bases are shared with TRBD2. This CDR3 is 17 amino acids long. Trimming cost V 3 bases and J 4 bases; bases outside gene matches: 9. Per the germline V gene, CDR1 is SEHNR and CDR2 is FQNEAQ (reference sequence). As DNA, the CDR3 is TGTGCCAGCAGCTTTGGTCGACTAGCGGGGGAAGGAGAGACCCAGTACTTC. It translates to CASSFGRLAGEGETQYF.

The V and J genes are TRBV24-1 and TRBJ2-3, with a tentative D call TRBD2 (6 bases). The V and J ends lost 6 bases and 9 bases respectively, with 12 bases between them. The CDR3 extends over 12 amino acids. Germline values: CDR1 KGHDR, CDR2 SFDVKD. CDR3 nucleotide sequence: TGTGCCACCAGTCAGGAGGGGATCACGCAGTATTTT. This encodes CATSQEGITQYF.

This chain links TRBV29-1 with TRBJ1-1; 9 bases fit TRBD1. CDR1 is SQVTM and CDR2 is ANQGSEA in the germline V gene. With 3 bases clipped from V and 6 bases from J, the junction kept 8 bases outside the gene matches. The CDR3 has 14 residues. CDR3 in amino acids: CSVDGGQGEPEAFF. The CDR3 DNA reads TGCAGCGTTGATGGGGGACAGGGTGAGCCTGAAGCTTTCTTT.

The chain joins TRBV10-3 to TRBJ1-2, with D perhaps matching TRBD1 (5 bases). The CDR3 loop spans 13 amino acids. Trimming cost V 3 bases and J 4 bases, with 9 bases left between them. Germline values: CDR1 ENHRY, CDR2 SYGVKD. The CDR3 sequence: CAISDRAGYGYTF. In DNA, the CDR3 is TGTGCCATCAGTGACAGGGCTGGCTATGGCTACACCTTC.

V usage is TRBV7-3 and J usage is TRBJ2-1; the D is unclear. Germline loops: CDR1 SGHTA, CDR2 FQGTGA. Trimming pared 5 bases from V and 0 bases from J, leaving 20 bases between. The CDR3 has 18 amino acids. CDR3 bases: TGTGCCAGCAGCCTTCGGACCTCCCCCTTCAGCTCCTACAATGAGCAGTTCTTC. It translates to CASSLRTSPFSSYNEQFF.